This TCR beta chain was retrieved from a study of regulatory T cells in long-lasting Graves disease. General study points: With persistent disease, TRBV28, TRBJ1-2 and TRBJ2-5 were the favored segments.

Investigators prepared the TCR beta libraries by applying iRepertoire HTBI primers and Arm-PCR of CDR3 regions. In TCRdb, the multiplex PCR reads were re-called with MiXCR into one record per CDR3 protein. Of about 660,000 distinct CDR3 sequences in the sample, approximately 29% are singletons; the top ten hold 40% to 55%. The V end lost 4 bases, the J end lost 0 bases, and 7 bases lay between the germline ends. The germline gives CDR1 SQVTM, CDR2 ANQGSEA. This CDR3 comprises 12 residues. This sample's time point: persistent/refractory GD, antithyroid drugs over 5 years with positive TRAb. Extracted PBMC RNA gave rise to the TCR library. This clonotype was observed many times. Its matching antigen is unknown.

The material was peripheral blood mononuclear cells (PBMCs), obtained when the disease was refractory, from a patient treated with antithyroid drugs. This TCR was recovered from a female donor with Graves disease. The chain carries TRBV29-1 and TRBJ2-7; D unresolved. This CDR3 is CSVVRDSYEQYF. The CDR3 coding sequence is TGCAGCGTTGTAAGGGACTCCTACGAGCAGTACTTC.